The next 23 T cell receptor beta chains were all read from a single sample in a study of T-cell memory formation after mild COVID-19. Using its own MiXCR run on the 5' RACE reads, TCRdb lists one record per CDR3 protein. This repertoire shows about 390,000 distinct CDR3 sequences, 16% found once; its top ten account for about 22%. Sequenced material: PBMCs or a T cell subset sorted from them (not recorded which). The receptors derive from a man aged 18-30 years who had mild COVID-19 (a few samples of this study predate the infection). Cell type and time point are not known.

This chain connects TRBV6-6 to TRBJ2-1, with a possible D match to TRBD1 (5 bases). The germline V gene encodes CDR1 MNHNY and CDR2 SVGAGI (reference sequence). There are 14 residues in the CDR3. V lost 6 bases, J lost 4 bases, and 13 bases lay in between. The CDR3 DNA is TGTGCCAGCAGATACGAGACAGTTTACAATGAGCAGTTCTTC. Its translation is CASRYETVYNEQFF.

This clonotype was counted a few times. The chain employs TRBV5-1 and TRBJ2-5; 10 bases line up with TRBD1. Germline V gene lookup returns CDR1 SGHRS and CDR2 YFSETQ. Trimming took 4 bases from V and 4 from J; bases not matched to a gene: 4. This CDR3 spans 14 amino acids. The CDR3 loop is CASSIGQGGETQYF. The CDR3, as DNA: TGCGCCAGCAGCATCGGACAGGGGGGAGAGACCCAGTACTTC.

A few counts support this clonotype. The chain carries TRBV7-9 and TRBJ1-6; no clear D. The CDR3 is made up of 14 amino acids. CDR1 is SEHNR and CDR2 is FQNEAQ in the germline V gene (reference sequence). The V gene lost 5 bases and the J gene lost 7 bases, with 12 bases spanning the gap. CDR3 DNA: TGTGCCAGCAGCGCAGACTTCAGGAATTCACCCCTCCACTTT. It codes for CASSADFRNSPLHF.

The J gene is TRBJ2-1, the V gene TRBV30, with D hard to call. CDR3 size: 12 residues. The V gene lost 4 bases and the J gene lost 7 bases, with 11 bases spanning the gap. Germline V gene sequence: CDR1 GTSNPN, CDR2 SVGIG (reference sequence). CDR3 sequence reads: CAWIGWRNEQFF. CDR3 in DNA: TGTGCCTGGATAGGTTGGAGAAATGAGCAGTTCTTC.

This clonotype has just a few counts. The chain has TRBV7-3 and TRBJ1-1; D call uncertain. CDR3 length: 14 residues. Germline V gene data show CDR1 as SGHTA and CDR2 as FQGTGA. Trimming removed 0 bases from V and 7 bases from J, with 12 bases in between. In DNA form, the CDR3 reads TGTGCCAGCAGCTTAACACTCGGAGGCAGTGAAGCTTTCTTT. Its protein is CASSLTLGGSEAFF. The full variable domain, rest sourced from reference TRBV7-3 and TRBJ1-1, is GAGVSQTPSNKVTEKGKYVELRCDPISGHTALYWYRQSLGQGPEFLIYFQGTGAADDSGLPNDRFFAVRPEGSVSTLKIQRTERGDSAVYLCASSLTLGGSEAFFGQGTRLTVV.

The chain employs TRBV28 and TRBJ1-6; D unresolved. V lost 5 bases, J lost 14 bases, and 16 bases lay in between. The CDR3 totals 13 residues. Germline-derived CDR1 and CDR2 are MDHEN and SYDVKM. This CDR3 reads CASSIWSDFTLHF. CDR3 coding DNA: TGTGCCAGCAGTATCTGGTCCGACTTCACCCTCCACTTT.

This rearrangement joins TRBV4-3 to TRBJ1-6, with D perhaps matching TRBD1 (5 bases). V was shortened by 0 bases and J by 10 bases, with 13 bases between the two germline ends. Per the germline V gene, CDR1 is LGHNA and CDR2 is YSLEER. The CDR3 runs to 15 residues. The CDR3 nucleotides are TGCGCCAGCAGCCAAGATTATGGGGGTTACTCACCCCTCCACTTT. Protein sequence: CASSQDYGGYSPLHF.

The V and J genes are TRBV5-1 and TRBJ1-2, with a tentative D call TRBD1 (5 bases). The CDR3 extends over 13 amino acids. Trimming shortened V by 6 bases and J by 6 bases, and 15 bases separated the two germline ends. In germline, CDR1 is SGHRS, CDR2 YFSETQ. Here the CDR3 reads CASKRRDVDGYTF. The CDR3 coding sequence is TGCGCCAGCAAGCGCCGGGACGTTGATGGCTACACCTTC.

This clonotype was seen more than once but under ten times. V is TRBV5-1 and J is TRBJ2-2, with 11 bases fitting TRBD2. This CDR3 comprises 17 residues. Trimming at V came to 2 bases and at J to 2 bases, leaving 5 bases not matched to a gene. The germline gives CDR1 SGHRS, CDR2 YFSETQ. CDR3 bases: TGCGCCAGCAGCTTCCCTAGCGGGGGGTCTAACACCGGGGAGCTGTTTTTT. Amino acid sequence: CASSFPSGGSNTGELFF.

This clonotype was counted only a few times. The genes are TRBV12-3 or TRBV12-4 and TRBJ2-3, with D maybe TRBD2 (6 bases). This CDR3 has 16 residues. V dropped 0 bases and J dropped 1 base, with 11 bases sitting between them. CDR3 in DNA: TGTGCCAGCAGTTTAGCGTGGCCTAGCGGCACAGATACGCAGTATTTT. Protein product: CASSLAWPSGTDTQYF.

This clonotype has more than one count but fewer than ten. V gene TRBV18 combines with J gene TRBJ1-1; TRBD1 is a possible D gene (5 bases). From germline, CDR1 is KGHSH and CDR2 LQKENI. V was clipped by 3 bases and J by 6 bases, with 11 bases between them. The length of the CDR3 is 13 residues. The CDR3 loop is CASSPRGRAEAFF. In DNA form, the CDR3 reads TGTGCCAGCTCACCTCGGGGGAGGGCTGAAGCTTTCTTT. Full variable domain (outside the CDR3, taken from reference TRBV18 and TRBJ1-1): NAGVMQNPRHLVRRRGQEARLRCSPMKGHSHVYWYRQLPEEGLKFMVYLQKENIIDESGMPKERFSAEFPKEGPSILRIQQVVRGDSAAYFCASSPRGRAEAFFGQGTRLTVV.

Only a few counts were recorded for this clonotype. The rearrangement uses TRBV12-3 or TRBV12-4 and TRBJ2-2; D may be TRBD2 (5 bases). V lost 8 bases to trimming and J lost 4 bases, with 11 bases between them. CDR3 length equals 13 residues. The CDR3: CASRDLSTGELFF. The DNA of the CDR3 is TGTGCCAGCCGGGATCTCTCCACCGGGGAGCTGTTTTTT.

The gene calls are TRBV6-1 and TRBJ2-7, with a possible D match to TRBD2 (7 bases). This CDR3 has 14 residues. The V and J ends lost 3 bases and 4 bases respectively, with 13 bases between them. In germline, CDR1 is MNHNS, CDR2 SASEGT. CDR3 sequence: CASSEGRGAYEQYV. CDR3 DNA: TGTGCCAGCAGTGAGGGTCGGGGGGCATACGAGCAGTACGTC.

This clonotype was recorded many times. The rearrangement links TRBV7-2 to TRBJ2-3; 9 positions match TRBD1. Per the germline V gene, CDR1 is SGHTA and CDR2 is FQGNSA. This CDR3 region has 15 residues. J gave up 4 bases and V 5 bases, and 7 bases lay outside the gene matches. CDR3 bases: TGTGCCAGCAGCCCGCGACAGGGGGAGGCAGATACGCAGTATTTT. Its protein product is CASSPRQGEADTQYF. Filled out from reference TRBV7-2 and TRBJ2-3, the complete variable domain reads GAGVSQSPSNKVTEKGKDVELRCDPISGHTALYWYRQSLGQGLEFLIYFQGNSAPDKSGLPSDRFSAERTGGSVSTLTIQRTQQEDSAVYLCASSPRQGEADTQYFGPGTRLTVL.

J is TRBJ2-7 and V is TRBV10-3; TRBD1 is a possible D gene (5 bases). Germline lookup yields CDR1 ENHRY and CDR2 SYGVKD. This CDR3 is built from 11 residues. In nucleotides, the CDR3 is TGTGCCATCAGTGAGGGGGCCTATGTTTTGGTC. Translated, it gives CAISEGAYVLV.

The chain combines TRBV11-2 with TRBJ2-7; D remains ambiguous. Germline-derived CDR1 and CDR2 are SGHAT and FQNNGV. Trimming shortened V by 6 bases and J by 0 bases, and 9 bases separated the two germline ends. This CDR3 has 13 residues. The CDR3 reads CASSYQRSYEQYF. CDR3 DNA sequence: TGTGCCAGCAGTTACCAGCGCTCCTACGAGCAGTACTTC. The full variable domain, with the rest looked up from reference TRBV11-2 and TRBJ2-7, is EAGVAQSPRYKIIEKRQSVAFWCNPISGHATLYWYQQILGQGPKLLIQFQNNGVVDDSQLPKDRFSAERLKGVDSTLKIQPAKLEDSAVYLCASSYQRSYEQYFGPGTRLTVT.

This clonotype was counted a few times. The CDR3 sequence is CSAGDPSSYNEQFF. CDR3 DNA: TGCAGTGCTGGGGACCCGAGCTCCTACAATGAGCAGTTCTTC. The chain links TRBV20-1 to TRBJ2-1, with D possibly called TRBD1 or TRBD2 (5 bases each). V lost 5 bases to trimming and J lost 0 bases, with 11 bases between them. CDR1 is DFQATT, CDR2 SNEGSKA, per germline (reference sequence). CDR3 length: 14 amino acids.

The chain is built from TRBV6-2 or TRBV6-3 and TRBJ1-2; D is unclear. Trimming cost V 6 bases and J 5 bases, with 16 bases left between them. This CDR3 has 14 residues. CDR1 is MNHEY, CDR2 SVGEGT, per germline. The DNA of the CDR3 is TGTGCCAGCAGCTCCCCCCCGTGGGGTTATGGCTACACCTTC. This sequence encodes CASSSPPWGYGYTF.

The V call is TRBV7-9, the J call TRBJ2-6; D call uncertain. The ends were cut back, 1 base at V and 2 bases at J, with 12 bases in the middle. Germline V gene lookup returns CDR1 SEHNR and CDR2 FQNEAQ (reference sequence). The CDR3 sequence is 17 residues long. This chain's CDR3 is CASSLEFWITGANVLTF. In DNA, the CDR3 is TGTGCCAGCAGCTTAGAGTTTTGGATCACTGGGGCCAACGTCCTGACTTTC.

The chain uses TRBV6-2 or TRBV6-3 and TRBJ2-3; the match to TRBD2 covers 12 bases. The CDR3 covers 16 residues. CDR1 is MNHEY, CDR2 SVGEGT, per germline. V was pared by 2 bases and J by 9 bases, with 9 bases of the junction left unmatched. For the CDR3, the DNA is TGTGCCAGCAGTTACCCCGGACTAGCGGGGCCAGGAACGCAGTATTTT. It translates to CASSYPGLAGPGTQYF.

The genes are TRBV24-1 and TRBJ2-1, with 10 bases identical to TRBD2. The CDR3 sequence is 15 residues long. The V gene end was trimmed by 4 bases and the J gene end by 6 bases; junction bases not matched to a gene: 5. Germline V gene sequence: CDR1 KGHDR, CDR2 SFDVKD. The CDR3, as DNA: TGTGCCACCAGTGACTCCGGGACTAGCGCCAATGAGCAGTTCTTC. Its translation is CATSDSGTSANEQFF.

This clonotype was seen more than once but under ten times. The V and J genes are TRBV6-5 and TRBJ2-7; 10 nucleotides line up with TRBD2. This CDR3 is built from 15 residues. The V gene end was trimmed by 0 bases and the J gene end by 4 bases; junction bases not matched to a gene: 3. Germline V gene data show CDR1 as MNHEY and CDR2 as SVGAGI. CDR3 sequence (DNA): TGTGCCAGCAGTTACTCTAGCGGGGGGTGGTACGAGCAGTACTTC. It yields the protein CASSYSSGGWYEQYF.

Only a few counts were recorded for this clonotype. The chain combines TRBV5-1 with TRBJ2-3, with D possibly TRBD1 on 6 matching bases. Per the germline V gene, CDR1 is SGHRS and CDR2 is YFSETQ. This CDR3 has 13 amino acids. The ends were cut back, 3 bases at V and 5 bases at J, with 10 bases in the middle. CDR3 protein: CASSSPGEDTQYF. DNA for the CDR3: TGCGCCAGCAGCTCACCAGGGGAAGATACGCAGTATTTT.